A single sample is the source of the 6 T cell receptor beta chains below, sequenced in a study of vaccination effects on CD4 cells after COVID-19. Cells that had been cultured for approximately ten days were the source of isolated CD4+ T cells. The vaccine given was either BNT162b2 or mRNA-1273, in two doses. Produced via immunoSEQ multiplex PCR; TCRdb's table is partial and in-frame only. The sample records 45,000 to 65,000 clones, approximately 81% being singletons. Their recognized antigens are unknown. The sample in question was CD4+ T cells from PBMCs cultured without peptide, obtained after COVID-19 vaccination. The receptors stem from a human donor who received a COVID-19 vaccine.

This chain connects TRBV7-2 to TRBJ1-6; no clear D gene. Germline CDR1 is SGHTA and CDR2 is FQGNSA. The CDR3 is made up of 13 amino acids. V dropped 1 base and J dropped 14 bases, with 12 bases sitting between them. This chain's CDR3 is CASSLEHPKALHF. CDR3 DNA: TGTGCCAGCAGCTTAGAACACCCGAAGGCCCTCCACTTT. Full variable domain (missing parts from reference TRBV7-2 and TRBJ1-6): GAGVSQSPSNKVTEKGKDVELRCDPISGHTALYWYRQSLGQGLEFLIYFQGNSAPDKSGLPSDRFSAERTGGSVSTLTIQRTQQEDSAVYLCASSLEHPKALHFGNGTRLTVT.

In its sample, this clone was seen a few times. This chain links TRBV7-3 with TRBJ1-2; the match to TRBD1 covers 9 bases. The CDR3 contains 15 residues. The V and J ends lost 5 bases and 1 base, in that order; junction bases with no gene match: 5. In germline, CDR1 is SGHTA, CDR2 FQGTGA. The CDR3 is CASSPGTGRNYGYTF. In DNA form, the CDR3 reads TGTGCCAGCAGCCCCGGGACAGGGCGTAACTATGGCTACACCTTC.

The chain is built from TRBV4-1 and TRBJ1-1; no clear D. From germline, CDR1 is MGHRA and CDR2 YSYEKL. The CDR3 has 14 residues. V was shortened by 4 bases and J by 1 base, with 10 bases between the two germline ends. The CDR3 nucleotides read TGCGCCAGCAGCCGGCTGGGCCGGAACACTGAAGCTTTCTTT. Protein product: CASSRLGRNTEAFF.

This clone was seen a single time. The chain employs TRBV5-1 and TRBJ1-2; D is perhaps TRBD1 (6 bases). Germline loops: CDR1 SGHRS, CDR2 YFSETQ. The CDR3 contains 16 residues. Trimming cost V 0 bases and J 4 bases, with 16 bases left between them. The CDR3 loop reads CASSLGAPWGAYGYTF. CDR3 DNA sequence: TGCGCCAGCAGCTTGGGGGCCCCCTGGGGGGCCTATGGCTACACCTTC.

This chain links TRBV27 with TRBJ2-3, with TRBD2 as a possible D gene (7 bases). Between the trimmed V and J ends, which lost 6 bases and 5 bases, there was a span of 21 bases. Germline CDR1 MNHEY, CDR2 SMNVEV (reference sequence). CDR3 length: 16 amino acids. The chain's CDR3 is CASSLRGGLGGDTQYF. Written as DNA, the CDR3 is TGTGCCAGCAGCCTTAGGGGGGGACTGGGCGGAGATACGCAGTATTTT.

The chain carries TRBV6-6 and TRBJ2-7; 9 bases are a match to TRBD2. Trimming at V came to 6 bases and at J to 3 bases, leaving 6 bases not matched to a gene. CDR1 MNHNY and CDR2 SVGAGI come from the germline V gene (reference sequence). The length of the CDR3 is 14 residues. Here the CDR3 DNA reads TGTGCCAGCAGCGGCTCTAGCGGGATCTACGAGCAGTACTTC. Translating it yields CASSGSSGIYEQYF.